This paragraph covers one T cell receptor beta chain sequence. The ends were cut back, 6 bases at V and 2 bases at J, with 13 bases in the middle. The length of the CDR3 is 14 residues. Germline V lookup: CDR1 SNHLY, CDR2 FYNNEI. TCRdb's table, derived via immunoSEQ multiplex PCR, lists solely in-frame clones and lacks some. This table holds about 110,000 clones, roughly 90% found once. The data were obtained in a study of control samples from healthy donors and cancer patients. This chain uses TRBV2 with TRBJ1-1; D is perhaps TRBD1 (5 bases). Material: blood. This TCR was recovered from a woman aged 45-59 years in good health. For the CDR3, the DNA is TGTGCCAGCAGAGGGGTATTTTTAAACACTGAAGCTTTCTTT. This gives the protein CASRGVFLNTEAFF.